This T cell receptor (beta chain) is drawn from a study of T-cell reconstitution after alpha-beta-depleted transplantation in children. In this sample, this clonotype turned up many times. What it binds is not known. Study results and limitations: One year post-transplant, T-cell counts and diversity were largely derived from T cells produced anew. Day-60 TCRbeta diversity that was high in some patients was derived from surviving recipient T cells and thymic progenitors.

For TCRbeta, the library was prepared with unique molecular identifiers. One entry per CDR3 protein results from TCRdb running MiXCR on the PCR reads. The table shows 250,000 to 300,000 distinct CDR3 sequences, with 10% occurring only once. The TCR comes from a boy less than two years old with acute myeloid leukemia, due to receive a stem cell transplant. Material: PBMCs, obtained before TCRalphabeta/CD19-depleted stem cell transplant.

This chain's CDR3 is CASSLGGTGSYNEQFF. In DNA, the CDR3 is TGCGCCAGCAGCTTGGGGGGGACAGGGTCCTACAATGAGCAGTTCTTC. V usage is TRBV5-1 and J usage is TRBJ2-1; 9 bases line up with TRBD1. V shed 0 bases and J 1 base; nucleotides not matched to a gene: 2. Germline V gene sequence: CDR1 SGHRS, CDR2 YFSETQ. The CDR3 is 16 amino acids.